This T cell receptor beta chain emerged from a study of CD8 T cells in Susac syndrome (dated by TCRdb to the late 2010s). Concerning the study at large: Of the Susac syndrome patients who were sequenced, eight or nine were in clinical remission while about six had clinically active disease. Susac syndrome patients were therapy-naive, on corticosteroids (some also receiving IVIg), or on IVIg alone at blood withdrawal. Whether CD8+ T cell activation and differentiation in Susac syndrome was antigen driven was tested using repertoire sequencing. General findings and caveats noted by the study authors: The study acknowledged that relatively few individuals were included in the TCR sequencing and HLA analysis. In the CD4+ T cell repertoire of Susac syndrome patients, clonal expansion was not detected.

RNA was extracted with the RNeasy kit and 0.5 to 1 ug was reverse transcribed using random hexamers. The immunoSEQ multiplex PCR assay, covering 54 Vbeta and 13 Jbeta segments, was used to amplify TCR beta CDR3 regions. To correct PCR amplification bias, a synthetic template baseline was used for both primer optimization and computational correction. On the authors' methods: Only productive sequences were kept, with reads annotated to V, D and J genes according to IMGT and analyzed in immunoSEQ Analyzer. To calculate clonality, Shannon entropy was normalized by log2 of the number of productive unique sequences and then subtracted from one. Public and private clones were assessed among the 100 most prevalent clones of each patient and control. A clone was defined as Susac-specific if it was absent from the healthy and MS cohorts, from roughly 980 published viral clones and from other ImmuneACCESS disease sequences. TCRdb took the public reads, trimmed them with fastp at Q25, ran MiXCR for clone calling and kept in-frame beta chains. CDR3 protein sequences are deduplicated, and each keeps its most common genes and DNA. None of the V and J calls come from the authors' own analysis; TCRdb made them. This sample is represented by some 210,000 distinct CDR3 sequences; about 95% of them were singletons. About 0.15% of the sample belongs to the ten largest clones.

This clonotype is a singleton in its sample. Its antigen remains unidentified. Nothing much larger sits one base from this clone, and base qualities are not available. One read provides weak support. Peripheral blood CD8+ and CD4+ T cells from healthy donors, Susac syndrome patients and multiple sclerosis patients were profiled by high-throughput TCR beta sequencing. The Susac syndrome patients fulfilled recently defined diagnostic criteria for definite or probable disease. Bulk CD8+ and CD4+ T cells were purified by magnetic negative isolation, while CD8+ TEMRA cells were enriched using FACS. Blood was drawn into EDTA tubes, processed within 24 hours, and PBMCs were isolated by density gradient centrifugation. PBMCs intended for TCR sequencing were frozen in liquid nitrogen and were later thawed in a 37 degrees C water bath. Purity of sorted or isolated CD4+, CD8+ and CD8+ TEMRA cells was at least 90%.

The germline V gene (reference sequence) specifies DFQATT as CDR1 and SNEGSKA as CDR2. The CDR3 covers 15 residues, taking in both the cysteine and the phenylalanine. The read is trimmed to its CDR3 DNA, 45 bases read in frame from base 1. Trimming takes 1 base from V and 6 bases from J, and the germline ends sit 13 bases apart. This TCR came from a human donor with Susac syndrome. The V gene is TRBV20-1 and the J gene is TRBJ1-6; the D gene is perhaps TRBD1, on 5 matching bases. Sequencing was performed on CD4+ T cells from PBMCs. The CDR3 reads CSARGGGHSNSPLHF. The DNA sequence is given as TGCAGTGCTAGAGGGGGAGGACATTCTAATTCACCCCTCCACTTT.